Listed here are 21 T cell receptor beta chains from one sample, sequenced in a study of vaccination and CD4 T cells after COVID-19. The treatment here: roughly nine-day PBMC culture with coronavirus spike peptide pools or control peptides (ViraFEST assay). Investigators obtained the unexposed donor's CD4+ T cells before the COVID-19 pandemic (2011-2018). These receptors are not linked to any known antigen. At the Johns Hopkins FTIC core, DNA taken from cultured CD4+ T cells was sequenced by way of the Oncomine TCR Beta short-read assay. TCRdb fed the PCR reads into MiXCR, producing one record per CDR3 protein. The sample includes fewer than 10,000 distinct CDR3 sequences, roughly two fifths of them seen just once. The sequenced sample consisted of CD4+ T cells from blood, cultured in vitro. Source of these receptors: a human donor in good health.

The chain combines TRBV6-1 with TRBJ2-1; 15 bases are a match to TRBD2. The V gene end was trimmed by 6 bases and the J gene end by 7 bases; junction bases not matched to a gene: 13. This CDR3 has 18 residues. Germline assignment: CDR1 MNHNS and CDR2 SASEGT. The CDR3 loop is CASRPGLAGGLRWNEQFF. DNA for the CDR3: TGTGCCAGCAGGCCGGGACTAGCGGGAGGACTGCGATGGAATGAGCAGTTCTTC.

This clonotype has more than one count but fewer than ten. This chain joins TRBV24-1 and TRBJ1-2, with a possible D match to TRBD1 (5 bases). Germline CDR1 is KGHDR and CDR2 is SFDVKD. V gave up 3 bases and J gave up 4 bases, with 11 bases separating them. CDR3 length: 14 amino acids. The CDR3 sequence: CATSDDDRSYGYTF. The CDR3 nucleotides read TGTGCCACCAGTGATGACGACAGATCCTATGGCTACACCTTC.

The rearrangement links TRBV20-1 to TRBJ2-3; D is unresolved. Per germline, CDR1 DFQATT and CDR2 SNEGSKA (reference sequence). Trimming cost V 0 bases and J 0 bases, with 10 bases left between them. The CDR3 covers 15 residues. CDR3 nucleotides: TGCAGTGCTAGAGACGACTCCCTTAGCACAGATACGCAGTATTTT. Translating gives CSARDDSLSTDTQYF.

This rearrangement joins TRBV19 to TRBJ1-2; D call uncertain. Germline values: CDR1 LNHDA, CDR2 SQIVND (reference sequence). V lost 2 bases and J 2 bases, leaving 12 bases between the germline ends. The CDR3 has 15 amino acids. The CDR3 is CASSILDGVNYGYTF. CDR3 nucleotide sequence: TGTGCCAGTAGTATATTAGATGGGGTCAACTATGGCTACACCTTC.

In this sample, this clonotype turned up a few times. The CDR3 region has the DNA TGTGCCAGCAGCCGCAAGAGCACAGATACGCAGTATTTT. This translates into CASSRKSTDTQYF. J is TRBJ2-3 and V is TRBV7-8; no clear D. Germline V gene lookup returns CDR1 SGHVS and CDR2 FQNEAQ. This CDR3 contains 13 residues. Trimming removed 5 bases at V and 0 bases at J, with 6 bases between.

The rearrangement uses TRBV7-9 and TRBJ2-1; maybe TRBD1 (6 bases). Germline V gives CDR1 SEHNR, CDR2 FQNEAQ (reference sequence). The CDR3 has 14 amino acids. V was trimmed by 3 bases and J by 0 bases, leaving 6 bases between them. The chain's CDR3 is CASSLDSSYNEQFF. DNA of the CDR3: TGTGCCAGCAGCTTGGACAGCTCCTACAATGAGCAGTTCTTC.

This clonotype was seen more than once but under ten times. CDR3 DNA sequence: TGCAGTGCTAGAGTGTTGGCAGGGTTTGGTGATCAGCCCCAGCATTTT. This sequence encodes CSARVLAGFGDQPQHF. The chain links TRBV20-1 to TRBJ1-5, with D possibly being TRBD1 (5 bases). CDR1 and CDR2 (germline): DFQATT, SNEGSKA (reference sequence). Trimming left V 1 base short and J 5 bases short, with 18 bases between. The CDR3 covers 16 residues.

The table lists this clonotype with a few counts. The CDR3 is CASSLYPGQGSGYTF. CDR3 coding DNA: TGTGCCAGCAGTTTATACCCCGGCCAGGGTTCGGGCTACACCTTC. This chain links TRBV27 with TRBJ1-2, with D tentatively TRBD1 (5 bases). Germline V CDR1 and CDR2: MNHEY, SMNVEV (reference sequence). Trimming cost V 1 base and J 8 bases, with 17 bases left between them. The CDR3 sequence is 15 residues long.

CDR3 loop: CASSGPNNYGYTF. The CDR3 coding sequence is TGTGCCAGCAGTGGACCGAATAACTATGGCTACACCTTC. This chain links TRBV12-3 or TRBV12-4 with TRBJ1-2; no clear D. Trimming shortened V by 5 bases and J by 1 base, and 8 bases separated the two germline ends. The CDR3 totals 13 residues.

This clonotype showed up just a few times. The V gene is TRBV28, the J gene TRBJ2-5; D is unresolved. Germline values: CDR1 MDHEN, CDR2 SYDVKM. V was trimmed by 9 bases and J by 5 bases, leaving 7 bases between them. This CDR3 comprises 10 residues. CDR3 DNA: TGTGCCAGTGGTAGGGAGACCCAGTACTTC. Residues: CASGRETQYF.

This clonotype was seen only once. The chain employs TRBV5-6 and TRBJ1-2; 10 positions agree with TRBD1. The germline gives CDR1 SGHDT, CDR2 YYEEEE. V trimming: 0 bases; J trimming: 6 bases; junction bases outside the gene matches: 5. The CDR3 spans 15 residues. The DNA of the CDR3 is TGTGCCAGCAGCTTGGTTATCGGGACAGGGGATGGCTACACCTTC. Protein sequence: CASSLVIGTGDGYTF.

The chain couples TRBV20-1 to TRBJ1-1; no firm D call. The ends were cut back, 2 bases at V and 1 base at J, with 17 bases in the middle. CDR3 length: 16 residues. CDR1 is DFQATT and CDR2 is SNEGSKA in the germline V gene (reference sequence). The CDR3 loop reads CSARSPWARENTEAFF. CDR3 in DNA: TGCAGTGCTAGATCCCCCTGGGCACGAGAGAACACTGAAGCTTTCTTT.

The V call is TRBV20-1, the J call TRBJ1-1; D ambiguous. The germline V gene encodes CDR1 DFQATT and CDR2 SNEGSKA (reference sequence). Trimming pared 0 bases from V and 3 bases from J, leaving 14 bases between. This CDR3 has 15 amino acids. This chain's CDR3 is CSARDSFSGYTEAFF. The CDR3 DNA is TGCAGTGCTAGAGATTCGTTTAGCGGCTACACTGAAGCTTTCTTT.

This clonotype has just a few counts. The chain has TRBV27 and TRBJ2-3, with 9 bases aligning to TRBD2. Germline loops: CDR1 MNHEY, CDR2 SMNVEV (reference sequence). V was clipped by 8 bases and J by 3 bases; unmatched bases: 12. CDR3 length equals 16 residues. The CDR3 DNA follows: TGTGCCAGCCATAGCGGGAGTGGCCTAGGAACAGATACGCAGTATTTT. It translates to CASHSGSGLGTDTQYF.

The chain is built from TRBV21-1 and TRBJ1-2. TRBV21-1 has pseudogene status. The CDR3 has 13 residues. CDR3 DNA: TGTGCCAGCAGCAAGGACCCTAACTATGGCTACACCTTC. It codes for CASSKDPNYGYTF.

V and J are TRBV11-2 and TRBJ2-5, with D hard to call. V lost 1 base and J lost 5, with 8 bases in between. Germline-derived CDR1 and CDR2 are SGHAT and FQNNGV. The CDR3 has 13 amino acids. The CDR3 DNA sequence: TGTGCCAGCAGCTTAGTTAGACGGGAGACCCAGTACTTC. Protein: CASSLVRRETQYF. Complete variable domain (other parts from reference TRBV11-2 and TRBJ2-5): EAGVAQSPRYKIIEKRQSVAFWCNPISGHATLYWYQQILGQGPKLLIQFQNNGVVDDSQLPKDRFSAERLKGVDSTLKIQPAKLEDSAVYLCASSLVRRETQYFGPGTRLLVL.

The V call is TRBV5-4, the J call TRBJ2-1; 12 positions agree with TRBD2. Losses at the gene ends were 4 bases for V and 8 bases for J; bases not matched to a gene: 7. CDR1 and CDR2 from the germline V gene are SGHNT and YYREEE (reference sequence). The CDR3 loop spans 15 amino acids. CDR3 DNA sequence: TGTGCCAGCAGCAAGGGACTAGCGGGCGGTTATGAGCAGTTCTTC. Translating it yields CASSKGLAGGYEQFF.

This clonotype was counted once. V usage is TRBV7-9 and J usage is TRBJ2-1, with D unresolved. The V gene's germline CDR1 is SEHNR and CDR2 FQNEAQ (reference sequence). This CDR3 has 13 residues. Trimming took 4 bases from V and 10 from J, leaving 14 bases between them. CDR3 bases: TGTGCCAGCAGCTCTCCACCCAGTAGGGAGCAGTTCTTC. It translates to CASSSPPSREQFF.

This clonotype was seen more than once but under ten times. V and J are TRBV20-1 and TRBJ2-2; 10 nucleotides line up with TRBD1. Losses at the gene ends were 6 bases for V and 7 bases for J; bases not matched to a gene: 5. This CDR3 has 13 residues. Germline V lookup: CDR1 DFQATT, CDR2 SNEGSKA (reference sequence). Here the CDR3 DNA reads TGCAGTGCCATGGGACAGGGGAGCGGGGAGCTGTTTTTT. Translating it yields CSAMGQGSGELFF.

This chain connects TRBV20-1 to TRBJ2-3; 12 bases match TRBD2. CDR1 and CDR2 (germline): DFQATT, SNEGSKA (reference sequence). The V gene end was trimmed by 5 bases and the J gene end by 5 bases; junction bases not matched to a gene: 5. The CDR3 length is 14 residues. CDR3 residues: CSAALAGGGDTQYF. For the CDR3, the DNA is TGCAGTGCTGCACTAGCGGGGGGAGGAGATACGCAGTATTTT.

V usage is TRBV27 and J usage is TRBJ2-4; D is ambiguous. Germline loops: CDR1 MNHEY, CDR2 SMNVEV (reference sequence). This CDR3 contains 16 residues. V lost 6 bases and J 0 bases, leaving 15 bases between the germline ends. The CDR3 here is CASSPSQALAKNIQYF. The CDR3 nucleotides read TGTGCCAGCAGCCCGTCCCAAGCCCTAGCCAAAAACATTCAGTACTTC.